These 30 T cell receptor beta chains share one sample of origin, sequenced in a study of blood T cell repertoires in COVID-19. Profiling relied on immunoSEQ multiplex PCR, and the TCRdb table lists in-frame clones only, not all of them. The profile covers 450,000 to 500,000 clones, with over 75% appearing a single time and approximately 3.2% taken by the ten largest. Sample: peripheral blood. All receptors derive from a human donor in a cohort sampled during active COVID-19.

V gene TRBV29-1 combines with J gene TRBJ2-3, with a possible D match to TRBD1 (5 bases). The CDR3 runs 14 residues. V dropped 4 bases and J dropped 0 bases, with 11 bases sitting between them. Germline CDR1 and CDR2: SQVTM and ANQGSEA. CDR3 bases: TGCAGCGTTGTACGACAGAGAAGCACAGATACGCAGTATTTT. Its translation is CSVVRQRSTDTQYF.

V usage is TRBV5-4 and J usage is TRBJ2-7, with 13 bases lining up with TRBD2. V trimming: 4 bases; J trimming: 6 bases; junction bases outside the gene matches: 10. CDR3 length: 16 amino acids. CDR1 and CDR2 (germline): SGHNT, YYREEE (reference sequence). CDR3 nucleotides: TGTGCCAGCAGCCCCCACCGGACTAGCGGGAGTAGCGAGCAGTACTTC. Its translation: CASSPHRTSGSSEQYF. Full variable domain (rest looked up from reference TRBV5-4 and TRBJ2-7): ETGVTQSPTHLIKTRGQQVTLRCSSQSGHNTVSWYQQALGQGPQFIFQYYREEENGRGNFPPRFSGLQFPNYSSELNVNALELDDSALYLCASSPHRTSGSSEQYFGPGTRLTVT.

This clone has only a few counts. The chain recombines TRBV25-1 with TRBJ2-3; TRBD1 matches at 7 bases. Germline V gene lookup returns CDR1 MGHDK and CDR2 SYGVNS. V dropped 8 bases and J dropped 1; count of bases not matched to a gene: 3. This CDR3 comprises 13 residues. The CDR3 sequence is CASGGQGTDTQYF. The CDR3 DNA reads TGTGCCAGCGGCGGACAGGGCACAGATACGCAGTATTTT.

V and J are TRBV19 and TRBJ2-1; no reliable D call. V shed 9 bases and J shed 7 bases, with 10 bases lying between them. The CDR3 loop spans 11 amino acids. Germline V gives CDR1 LNHDA, CDR2 SQIVND (reference sequence). The CDR3 bases are TGTGCCAGCGGTTCCGGGAATGAGCAGTTCTTC. This codes for CASGSGNEQFF.

The table lists this clone with a few counts. The gene calls are TRBV28 and TRBJ1-5; possibly TRBD1 for D (5 bases). The CDR3 runs 15 residues. The V and J ends lost 6 bases and 8 bases respectively, with 20 bases between them. Germline-derived CDR1 and CDR2 are MDHEN and SYDVKM. The CDR3, as DNA: TGTGCCAGCAGCCCGGAGGGGAGGCCGTCGGAGCCCCAGCATTTT. Translating it yields CASSPEGRPSEPQHF. Complete variable domain (other parts from reference TRBV28 and TRBJ1-5): DVKVTQSSRYLVKRTGEKVFLECVQDMDHENMFWYRQDPGLGLRLIYFSYDVKMKEKGDIPEGYSVSREKKERFSLILESASTNQTSMYLCASSPEGRPSEPQHFGDGTRLSIL.

The chain is built from TRBV7-8 and TRBJ2-7; 7 nucleotides match TRBD1. The germline gives CDR1 SGHVS, CDR2 FQNEAQ. This CDR3 region has 14 residues. The V gene end was trimmed by 5 bases and the J gene end by 2 bases; junction bases not matched to a gene: 6. The CDR3 protein is CASSLQGFPYEQYF. As DNA, the CDR3 is TGTGCCAGCAGCCTACAGGGGTTCCCCTACGAGCAGTACTTC.

J is TRBJ2-2 and V is TRBV4-2; 12 nucleotides agree with TRBD2. V was clipped by 0 bases and J by 6 bases; unmatched bases: 2. This CDR3 region has 16 residues. CDR1 is LGHNA, CDR2 YNFKEQ, per germline. CDR3 sequence (DNA): TGTGCCAGCAGCCAAGATAGACTAGCGGGAGCCGGGGAGCTGTTTTTT. Protein: CASSQDRLAGAGELFF.

This chain connects TRBV3-1 (or the pseudogene TRBV3-2) to TRBJ2-1; D uncertain. This CDR3 spans 13 amino acids. The V gene's germline CDR1 is LGHDT and CDR2 YNNKEL (reference sequence). Between the trimmed V and J ends, which lost 4 bases and 12 bases, there was a span of 16 bases. CDR3 DNA sequence: TGTGCCAGCAGCCTTCTAAGCGAGCCGAGGCAGTTCTTC. Encoded protein: CASSLLSEPRQFF.

The chain links TRBV7-9 to TRBJ2-7; 8 nucleotides agree with TRBD2. Germline CDR1 is SEHNR and CDR2 is FQNEAQ (reference sequence). The V gene end was trimmed by 5 bases and the J gene end by 0 bases; junction bases not matched to a gene: 6. The CDR3 is made up of 15 amino acids. CDR3: CASSPWTSTSYEQYF. In nucleotides, the CDR3 is TGTGCCAGCAGCCCATGGACTAGCACCTCCTACGAGCAGTACTTC.

The rearrangement links TRBV15 to TRBJ1-5; D uncertain. The V and J ends lost 7 bases and 2 bases respectively, with 15 bases between them. Germline loops: CDR1 LNHNV, CDR2 YYDKDF (reference sequence). This CDR3 has 15 residues. The CDR3 here is CATTGSSAGNQPQHF. CDR3 nucleotides: TGTGCCACCACGGGAAGCAGCGCAGGCAATCAGCCCCAGCATTTT. Full variable domain (missing parts from reference TRBV15 and TRBJ1-5): DAMVIQNPRYQVTQFGKPVTLSCSQTLNHNVMYWYQQKSSQAPKLLFHYYDKDFNNEADTPDNFQSRRPNTSFCFLDIRSPGLGDTAMYLCATTGSSAGNQPQHFGDGTRLSIL.

The rearrangement links TRBV15 to TRBJ1-6, with 8 bases identical to TRBD1. Looked up from germline, CDR1 is LNHNV and CDR2 is YYDKDF (reference sequence). The CDR3 totals 15 residues. The ends lost 4 bases at V and 7 bases at J; junction bases unmatched: 6. In nucleotides, the CDR3 is TGTGCCACCAGCACGATAGGGACAGGCAATTCACCCCTCCACTTT. Translation gives CATSTIGTGNSPLHF.

To note about this clone: This sample includes further DNA sequences coding for the same CDR3. CDR3 in amino acids: CASILGQNTGELFF. In nucleotides, the CDR3 is TGTGCCAGCATCCTGGGCCAGAACACCGGGGAGCTGTTTTTT. The chain combines TRBV2 with TRBJ2-2; D not certain. The V gene's germline CDR1 is SNHLY and CDR2 FYNNEI. V lost 7 bases, J lost 1 base, and 10 bases lay in between. This CDR3 spans 14 amino acids.

This clone appeared a single time. The genes are TRBV4-3 and TRBJ2-1; TRBD1 is a possible D gene (5 bases). Between the trimmed V and J ends, which lost 3 bases and 0 bases, there was a span of 12 bases. Looked up from germline, CDR1 is LGHNA and CDR2 is YSLEER. The CDR3 totals 16 residues. The DNA for the CDR3 is TGCGCCAGCAGCCAGGACAACTGGGACTCCTACAATGAGCAGTTCTTC. Protein product: CASSQDNWDSYNEQFF.

This clone was detected only once. The chain recombines TRBV6-5 with TRBJ2-7, with TRBD2 matching over 12 bases. The V and J ends lost 7 bases and 5 bases, in that order; junction bases with no gene match: 6. This CDR3 has 14 residues. CDR1 and CDR2 (germline): MNHEY, SVGAGI. This CDR3 reads CASTPLAGGNEQYF. In DNA form, the CDR3 reads TGTGCCAGCACTCCACTAGCGGGAGGCAACGAGCAGTACTTC.

CDR3: CAYTLAGGKETQYF. The CDR3 nucleotides are TGTGCCTATACCCTAGCGGGGGGAAAAGAGACCCAGTACTTC. The J gene is TRBJ2-5, the V gene TRBV30; TRBD2 matches 11 bases. CDR3 length: 14 residues. Germline V CDR1 and CDR2: GTSNPN, SVGIG (reference sequence). J gave up 3 bases and V 7 bases, and 7 bases lay outside the gene matches.

J is TRBJ2-5 and V is TRBV5-4; 7 bases match TRBD1. The V gene end was trimmed by 0 bases and the J gene end by 5 bases; junction bases not matched to a gene: 7. This CDR3 is 15 amino acids long. Germline-derived CDR1 and CDR2 are SGHNT and YYREEE (reference sequence). For the CDR3, the DNA is TGTGCCAGCAGCTTGGACAGGGGAGTCGGGGAGACCCAGTACTTC. Amino acid sequence: CASSLDRGVGETQYF.

The chain couples TRBV28 to TRBJ1-6; D is perhaps TRBD1 (5 bases). The CDR3 contains 13 residues. V lost 8 bases, J lost 8 bases, and 13 bases lay in between. Germline V gives CDR1 MDHEN, CDR2 SYDVKM. The CDR3, as DNA: TGTGCCAGCTCAGGGCCAAACGATTCACCCCTCCACTTT. Amino acids: CASSGPNDSPLHF.

This sequence joins TRBV29-1 and TRBJ2-1, with D maybe TRBD1 (6 bases). The CDR3 has 15 amino acids. Trimming pared 0 bases from V and 6 bases from J, leaving 15 bases between. Per germline, CDR1 SQVTM and CDR2 ANQGSEA. The DNA of the CDR3 is TGCAGCGTTGAAGATCAGGGGATGTTGAGCAATGAGCAGTTCTTC. This translates into CSVEDQGMLSNEQFF.

This clone was seen a few times. This chain connects TRBV28 to TRBJ1-3; 7 bases are a match to TRBD1. Trimming cost V 7 bases and J 0 bases; bases outside gene matches: 6. The CDR3 contains 15 residues. Per germline, CDR1 MDHEN and CDR2 SYDVKM. Written as DNA, the CDR3 is TGTGCCAGCAATTCGGACAGGAACTCTGGAAACACCATATATTTT. Protein: CASNSDRNSGNTIYF.

V is TRBV29-1 and J is TRBJ1-4, with unresolved D. Germline lookup yields CDR1 SQVTM and CDR2 ANQGSEA. Trimming cost V 4 bases and J 7 bases, with 10 bases left between them. The CDR3 has 12 residues. CDR3 sequence reads: CSVGSQAEKLFF. The CDR3 DNA reads as TGCAGCGTTGGATCCCAGGCTGAAAAACTGTTTTTT.

Worth noting for this clone: The junction and the germline gene differ at one end; a read error may be behind it. The V gene is TRBV7-7, the J gene TRBJ2-5, with a possible D match to TRBD2 (6 bases). The CDR3 contains 15 residues. CDR1 and CDR2 (germline): SSHAT, FNYEAQ (reference sequence). CDR3 loop: CASSLETSGLETQYF. The CDR3 bases are TGTGCTAGCAGCTTAGAGACTTCGGGACTAGAGACCCAGTACTTC.

CDR3: CASSESLGLGHEQYF. The CDR3, as DNA: TGTGCCAGCAGTGAAAGTCTGGGCCTGGGCCACGAGCAGTACTTC. The chain has TRBV6-1 and TRBJ2-7; D remains ambiguous. This CDR3 is built from 15 residues. Germline lookup yields CDR1 MNHNS and CDR2 SASEGT. The V gene lost 2 bases and the J gene lost 5 bases, with 16 bases spanning the gap.

The rearrangement joins TRBV7-2 to TRBJ2-3; TRBD2 is a possible D gene (6 bases). Germline V CDR1 and CDR2: SGHTA, FQGNSA. The CDR3 totals 17 residues. The V end was cut by 2 bases, the J end by 2 bases, with 17 bases between. The CDR3 DNA follows: TGTGCCAGCAGCTTAATAGGGTGGGAGGCCAACACAGATACGCAGTATTTT. It translates to CASSLIGWEANTDTQYF.

The chain combines TRBV28 with TRBJ2-2; tentatively, D is TRBD2 (6 bases). This CDR3 is built from 14 residues. The V gene's germline CDR1 is MDHEN and CDR2 SYDVKM. V was trimmed by 5 bases and J by 6 bases, leaving 13 bases between them. The CDR3 sequence: CASSEGGVAGELFF. The CDR3 bases are TGTGCCAGCAGTGAAGGAGGGGTGGCCGGGGAGCTGTTTTTT.

The V and J genes are TRBV5-1 and TRBJ2-7; no definite D call. Germline assignment: CDR1 SGHRS and CDR2 YFSETQ. Trimming left V 0 bases short and J 4 bases short, with 14 bases between. The CDR3 contains 15 residues. CDR3 amino acids: CASSLEAAPSYEQYF. For the CDR3, the DNA is TGCGCCAGCAGCTTGGAGGCGGCGCCCTCATACGAGCAGTACTTC.

The chain joins TRBV7-9 to TRBJ2-7, with 8 positions matching TRBD2. Germline V gives CDR1 SEHNR, CDR2 FQNEAQ (reference sequence). Trimming removed 3 bases from V and 1 base from J; junction bases left unmatched: 2. This CDR3 spans 14 amino acids. CDR3 sequence reads: CASSFGTSSYEQYF. CDR3 nucleotide sequence: TGTGCCAGCAGCTTCGGGACTAGTTCCTACGAGCAGTACTTC.

The chain employs TRBV21-1 and TRBJ2-1; the DNA was not compared with TRBD2, the D call given in the table. TRBV21-1 is designated a pseudogene. This CDR3 has 16 residues. In DNA, the CDR3 is TGTGCCAGCAGCAAAGCGGAGCGGGGGCCCTACAATGAGCAGTTCTTC. Translated: CASSKAERGPYNEQFF.

The V gene is TRBV9, the J gene TRBJ1-2, with 9 bases fitting TRBD1. The CDR3 loop spans 14 amino acids. The J segment lost 14 bases and the V segment lost 3 bases, leaving 14 bases of the junction unmatched. Germline lookup yields CDR1 SGDLS and CDR2 YYNGEE. CDR3 residues: CASSAEDRGDVRTF. The CDR3 DNA sequence: TGTGCCAGCAGCGCGGAGGACAGGGGTGATGTTAGGACCTTC.

CDR3 DNA sequence: TGTGCCAGCAGTTCACAGGGTCCCGAGCAGTACTTC. Translation: CASSSQGPEQYF. The chain joins TRBV28 to TRBJ2-7, with D possibly matching TRBD1 (6 bases). Germline V gene lookup returns CDR1 MDHEN and CDR2 SYDVKM. The CDR3 extends over 12 amino acids. Trimming shortened V by 4 bases and J by 6 bases, and 10 bases separated the two germline ends.

The rearrangement joins TRBV7-2 to TRBJ2-3, with a tentative D call TRBD1 (6 bases). V lost 2 bases, J lost 3 bases, and 12 bases lay in between. The CDR3 sequence is 15 residues long. Germline lookup yields CDR1 SGHTA and CDR2 FQGNSA. CDR3 residues: CASSLSRGGTDTQYF. CDR3 nucleotides: TGTGCCAGCAGCTTATCCAGGGGTGGTACAGATACGCAGTATTTT.